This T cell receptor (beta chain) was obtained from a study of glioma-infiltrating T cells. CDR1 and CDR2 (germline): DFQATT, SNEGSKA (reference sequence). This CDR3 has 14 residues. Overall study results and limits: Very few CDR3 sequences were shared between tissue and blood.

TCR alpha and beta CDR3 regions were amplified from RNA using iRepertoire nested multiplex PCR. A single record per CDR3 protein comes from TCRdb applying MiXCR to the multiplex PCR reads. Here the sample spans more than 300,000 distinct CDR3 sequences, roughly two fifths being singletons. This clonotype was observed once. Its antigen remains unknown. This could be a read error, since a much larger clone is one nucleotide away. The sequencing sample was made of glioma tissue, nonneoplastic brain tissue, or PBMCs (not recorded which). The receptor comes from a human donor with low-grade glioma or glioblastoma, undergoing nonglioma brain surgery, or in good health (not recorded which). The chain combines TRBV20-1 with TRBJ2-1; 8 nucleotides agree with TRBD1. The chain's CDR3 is CSAWDRSSYNDQFF. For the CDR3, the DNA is TGCAGTGCTTGGGACAGGTCCTCCTACAATGATCAGTTCTTC.